These 24 T cell receptor beta chains were all obtained from the same sample, sequenced in a study of blood T cell repertoires in COVID-19. The protocol was immunoSEQ multiplex PCR, while the TCRdb copy is restricted to in-frame clones and leaves out a portion. This table holds 55,000 to 70,000 clones, approximately 82% found once. The sample consisted of peripheral blood. The source is a woman of 80 years or more with acute or convalescent COVID-19.

The genes are TRBV2 and TRBJ1-2; D is possibly TRBD1 (6 bases). Trimming removed 1 base from V and 8 bases from J, with 17 bases in between. Germline loops: CDR1 SNHLY, CDR2 FYNNEI. The CDR3 consists of 15 residues. The CDR3 reads CASSEVRGRVGGYTF. Here the CDR3 DNA reads TGTGCCAGCAGTGAAGTGCGGGGGCGCGTGGGCGGCTACACCTTC.

V usage is TRBV6-4 and J usage is TRBJ2-7, with 9 bases fitting TRBD2. The germline V gene has CDR1 MRHNA and CDR2 SNTAGT. The ends lost 2 bases at V and 0 bases at J; junction bases unmatched: 8. This CDR3 region has 17 residues. CDR3 nucleotide sequence: TGTGCCAGCAGTGACCCGGGACTAGCCAGGAGCTCCTACGAGCAGTACTTC. Translation: CASSDPGLARSSYEQYF.

The chain combines TRBV19 with TRBJ1-2; weak D call: TRBD1 (6 bases). The CDR3 is 12 amino acids. Trimming shortened V by 7 bases and J by 4 bases, and 10 bases separated the two germline ends. From germline, CDR1 is LNHDA and CDR2 SQIVND (reference sequence). The CDR3, as DNA: TGTGCCAGTACCGGACAGTTCTATGGCTACACCTTC. Its translation is CASTGQFYGYTF.

The V call is TRBV3-1 (or the pseudogene TRBV3-2), the J call TRBJ1-6; D call uncertain. Germline CDR1 LGHDT, CDR2 YNNKEL (reference sequence). V dropped 4 bases and J dropped 10 bases, with 23 bases sitting between them. CDR3 length: 17 amino acids. The CDR3 here is CASSRMSRERTRSPLHF. The CDR3 nucleotides read TGTGCCAGCAGCCGGATGTCTCGGGAAAGGACGAGGTCACCCCTCCACTTT.

The rearrangement uses TRBV6-6 and TRBJ2-1; 7 bases fit TRBD2. CDR1 and CDR2 (germline): MNHNY, SVGAGI (reference sequence). CDR3 length: 16 amino acids. The ends lost 7 bases at V and 4 bases at J; junction bases unmatched: 13. CDR3 coding DNA: TGTGCCAGCAACACCTTAGCGGGCGTGAGGTACAATGAGCAGTTCTTC. Translating it yields CASNTLAGVRYNEQFF.

About this clone itself: A junction boundary mismatches the germline segment, possibly from a read error. The rearrangement links TRBV7-9 to TRBJ2-3, with no clear D. Germline values: CDR1 SEHNR, CDR2 FQNEAQ (reference sequence). The CDR3 loop spans 12 amino acids. CDR3 nucleotide sequence: TGTGCCAGCAGCGCGAGCACAGATATGCAGTATTTT. Translation: CASSASTDMQYF.

CDR3 in DNA: TGTGCCAGCAGCTTCGCAGGGAACACTGAAGCTTTCTTT. It codes for CASSFAGNTEAFF. The rearrangement uses TRBV7-9 and TRBJ1-1; D remains ambiguous. There are 13 residues in the CDR3. CDR1 and CDR2 (germline): SEHNR, FQNEAQ (reference sequence). Trimming removed 3 bases at V and 1 base at J, with 6 bases between.

This chain joins TRBV19 and TRBJ2-7, with 9 bases identical to TRBD1. The CDR3 runs 15 residues. With V trimmed by 6 bases and J by 1 base, 7 bases remained unmatched. Germline-derived CDR1 and CDR2 are LNHDA and SQIVND (reference sequence). The DNA for the CDR3 is TGTGCCAGTAGCAGAATACAGGGGGCGTCCTACGAGCAGTACTTC. Protein sequence: CASSRIQGASYEQYF. The whole variable domain, remainder taken from reference TRBV19 and TRBJ2-7, is DGGITQSPKYLFRKEGQNVTLSCEQNLNHDAMYWYRQDPGQGLRLIYYSQIVNDFQKGDIAEGYSVSREKKESFPLTVTSAQKNPTAFYLCASSRIQGASYEQYFGPGTRLTVT.

The genes are TRBV12-3 or TRBV12-4 and TRBJ1-2; D ambiguous. CDR3 length: 13 residues. V shed 6 bases and J shed 1 base, with 9 bases lying between them. The CDR3 loop reads CASSRGLNYGYTF. For the CDR3, the DNA is TGTGCCAGCAGCCGAGGCCTTAACTATGGCTACACCTTC.

The rearrangement joins TRBV9 to TRBJ2-3; 9 bases are a match to TRBD1. From germline, CDR1 is SGDLS and CDR2 YYNGEE. V was clipped by 4 bases and J by 6 bases; unmatched bases: 9. The length of the CDR3 is 15 residues. CDR3 sequence: CASSPRWTGVDTQYF. The DNA for the CDR3 is TGTGCCAGCAGCCCCAGATGGACAGGGGTGGATACGCAGTATTTT. Full variable domain (missing parts from reference TRBV9 and TRBJ2-3): DSGVTQTPKHLITATGQRVTLRCSPRSGDLSVYWYQQSLDQGLQFLIQYYNGEERAKGNILERFSAQQFPDLHSELNLSSLELGDSALYFCASSPRWTGVDTQYFGPGTRLTVL.

V gene TRBV2 combines with J gene TRBJ1-5, with 9 bases identical to TRBD1. The CDR3 length is 13 residues. CDR1 is SNHLY, CDR2 FYNNEI, per germline. V shed 8 bases, J shed 7 bases, and the junction held 6 bases outside the gene matches. The CDR3 region has the DNA TGTGCCAGCGGGGGACAGGGAGGACAGCCCCAGCATTTT. Amino acids: CASGGQGGQPQHF.

The V and J genes are TRBV5-1 and TRBJ2-5; 9 nucleotides match TRBD2. Germline V gene data show CDR1 as SGHRS and CDR2 as YFSETQ. J gave up 4 bases and V 3 bases, and 7 bases lay outside the gene matches. CDR3 length: 15 amino acids. The CDR3, as DNA: TGCGCCAGCAGCTCAGTAATGCGGGAGGGAGAGACCCAGTACTTC. Residues: CASSSVMREGETQYF.

CDR3 nucleotides: TGTGCCTGGAGTGGGGCTAGCGGGAACTACGAGCAGTACTTC. Translating gives CAWSGASGNYEQYF. The rearrangement links TRBV30 to TRBJ2-7, with 9 bases identical to TRBD2. V lost 1 base and J lost 3; bases outside the gene matches: 4. CDR1 and CDR2 (germline): GTSNPN, SVGIG (reference sequence). This CDR3 contains 14 residues.

The chain recombines TRBV11-3 with TRBJ2-7; D is undetermined. Between the trimmed V and J ends, which lost 2 bases and 0 bases, there was a span of 11 bases. Germline CDR1 is SGHNT and CDR2 is YENEEA. The CDR3 extends over 15 amino acids. The CDR3 loop reads CASSLPARSSYEQYF. The DNA for the CDR3 is TGTGCCAGCAGCTTACCAGCGAGGAGCTCCTACGAGCAGTACTTC.

V usage is TRBV7-9 and J usage is TRBJ2-1; D might be TRBD2 (6 bases). With 1 base removed from V and 5 bases from J, the gap between germline ends came to 9 bases. Germline V lookup: CDR1 SEHNR, CDR2 FQNEAQ (reference sequence). The CDR3 length is 14 residues. In DNA form, the CDR3 reads TGTGCCAGCAGCTTAGACACTAGCCACAATGAGCAGTTCTTC. Protein product: CASSLDTSHNEQFF.

V gene TRBV7-3 combines with J gene TRBJ2-1; D is possibly TRBD1 (5 bases). The germline CDR1 and CDR2 sequences are SGHTA and FQGTGA. Trimming stripped 3 bases from V and 8 bases from J, with 14 bases between. This CDR3 has 14 residues. In nucleotides, the CDR3 is TGTGCCAGCAGCTTGGCGCAGCAGGGCCATGAGCAGTTCTTC. Amino acids: CASSLAQQGHEQFF.

The genes are TRBV3-1 (or the pseudogene TRBV3-2) and TRBJ1-2; 7 positions match TRBD1. CDR3 length: 14 residues. Unmatched junction bases numbered 11, after V lost 6 bases and J lost 7 bases. Per the germline V gene, CDR1 is LGHDT and CDR2 is YNNKEL (reference sequence). CDR3 nucleotide sequence: TGTGCCAGCAGTCCCCAACAGGGGTCAGGTGGCTACACCTTC. Translated, it gives CASSPQQGSGGYTF.

This sequence joins TRBV5-6 and TRBJ2-2; D possibly corresponds to TRBD2 (5 bases). The V gene lost 4 bases and the J gene lost 5 bases, with 21 bases spanning the gap. From germline, CDR1 is SGHDT and CDR2 YYEEEE. This CDR3 spans 17 amino acids. CDR3 in DNA: TGTGCCAGCAGCGCAGCCCTTGAGCCCCCGGGGACCGGGGAGCTGTTTTTT. Its translation: CASSAALEPPGTGELFF.

The chain joins TRBV19 to TRBJ2-7; TRBD1 is a possible D gene (6 bases). Trimming removed 5 bases from V and 2 bases from J, with 16 bases in between. The CDR3 loop spans 15 amino acids. Germline CDR1 and CDR2: LNHDA and SQIVND (reference sequence). In DNA form, the CDR3 reads TGTGCCAGTAGTCTACTACAGGGCGGCGCCTACGAGCAGTACTTC. Translation gives CASSLLQGGAYEQYF.

The chain couples TRBV2 to TRBJ2-7, with 8 bases aligning to TRBD2. The V segment lost 7 bases and the J segment 4 bases; nucleotides outside the gene matches: 12. CDR1 and CDR2 (germline): SNHLY, FYNNEI. The CDR3 totals 15 residues. In DNA form, the CDR3 reads TGTGCCAGCACACCCCCGGGACTAGGTTTTTACGAGCAGTACTTC. This codes for CASTPPGLGFYEQYF.

The CDR3 reads CASSVGGQGTYEQYF. The CDR3, as DNA: TGTGCCAGCAGTGTGGGGGGGCAGGGGACCTACGAGCAGTACTTC. The V call is TRBV25-1, the J call TRBJ2-7; D might be TRBD2 (7 bases). Trimming took off 4 bases at V and 2 bases at J, with 15 bases between the two ends. The CDR3 is made up of 15 amino acids. Germline V gives CDR1 MGHDK, CDR2 SYGVNS.

The J gene is TRBJ1-6, the V gene TRBV19, with D unclear. Deletions cut 3 bases from V and 3 bases from J, with 12 bases between. The CDR3 has 16 amino acids. Germline V gene data show CDR1 as LNHDA and CDR2 as SQIVND (reference sequence). The CDR3, as DNA: TGTGCCAGTAGTATCTGGGCAGGTGACTATAATTCACCCCTCCACTTT. This gives the protein CASSIWAGDYNSPLHF.

The chain carries TRBV12-3 or TRBV12-4 and TRBJ2-7, with D possibly matching TRBD2 (6 bases). The CDR3 has 13 residues. With 2 bases removed from V and 6 bases from J, the gap between germline ends came to 11 bases. Written as DNA, the CDR3 is TGTGCCAGCAGTTTAATTGGAGGGAGCGAGCAGTACTTC. It encodes CASSLIGGSEQYF.

The chain employs TRBV7-2 and TRBJ2-1; TRBD2 agrees at 9 bases. The germline CDR1 and CDR2 sequences are SGHTA and FQGNSA. The CDR3 totals 15 residues. The V and J ends lost 4 bases and 4 bases, in that order; junction bases with no gene match: 5. This CDR3 is CASSSVSGGYNEQFF. Written as DNA, the CDR3 is TGTGCCAGCAGCTCGGTTAGCGGGGGATACAATGAGCAGTTCTTC.